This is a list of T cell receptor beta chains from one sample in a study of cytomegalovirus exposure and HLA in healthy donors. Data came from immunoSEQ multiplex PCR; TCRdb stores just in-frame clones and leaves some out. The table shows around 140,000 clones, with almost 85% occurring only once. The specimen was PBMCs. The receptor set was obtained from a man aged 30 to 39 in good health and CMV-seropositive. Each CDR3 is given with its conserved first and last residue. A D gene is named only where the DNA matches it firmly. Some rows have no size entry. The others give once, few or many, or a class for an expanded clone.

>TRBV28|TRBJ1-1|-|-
CASRPLETEAFF
TGTGCCAGCAGACCACTAGAAACTGAAGCTTTCTTT
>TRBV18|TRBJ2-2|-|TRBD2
CASSPPGTMNTGELFF
TGTGCCAGCTCACCACCTGGGACTATGAACACCGGGGAGCTGTTTTTT
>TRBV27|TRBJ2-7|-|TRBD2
CASSLQTSGRYEQYF
TGTGCCAGCAGTCTCCAGACTAGCGGGAGATACGAGCAGTACTTC
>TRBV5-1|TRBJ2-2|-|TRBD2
CASSLTASGYTGELFF
TGCGCCAGCAGCTTAACAGCTAGCGGCTACACCGGGGAGCTGTTTTTT
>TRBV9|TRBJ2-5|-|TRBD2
CASSASPLAGMKTQYF
TGTGCCAGCAGCGCTTCACCCTTAGCGGGAATGAAGACCCAGTACTTC
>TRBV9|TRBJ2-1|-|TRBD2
CASSPRASGDYSYNEQFF
TGTGCCAGCAGCCCCCGGGCTAGCGGAGACTACTCCTACAATGAGCAGTTCTTC
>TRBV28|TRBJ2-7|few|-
CASSFTARYPYEQYF
TGTGCCAGCAGTTTCACCGCCAGATACCCCTACGAGCAGTACTTC
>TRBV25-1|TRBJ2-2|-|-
CASSLAGSIQNTGELFF
TGTGCCAGCAGTTTGGCCGGGAGTATCCAGAACACCGGGGAGCTGTTTTTT
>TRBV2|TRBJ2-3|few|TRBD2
CASTGEGPTQYF
TGTGCCAGCACGGGGGAGGGACCTACGCAGTATTTT
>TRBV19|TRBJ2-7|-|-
CASSMWGPYEQYF
TGTGCCAGTAGTATGTGGGGGCCCTACGAGCAGTACTTC
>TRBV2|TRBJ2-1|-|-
CASRPRGGEGDEQFF
TGTGCCAGCAGGCCGAGGGGGGGGGAGGGTGATGAGCAGTTCTTC
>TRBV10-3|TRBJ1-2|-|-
CAISVGGDYGYTF
TGTGCCATCAGTGTTGGGGGGGACTATGGCTACACCTTC
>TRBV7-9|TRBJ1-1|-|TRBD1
CASSPQGAGTEAFF
TGTGCCAGCAGCCCGCAGGGGGCAGGGACTGAAGCTTTCTTT
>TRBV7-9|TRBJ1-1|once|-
CASSLEAGNIEAFF
TGTGCCAGCAGCTTAGAAGCAGGGAACATTGAAGCTTTCTTT
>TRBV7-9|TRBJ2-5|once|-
CASSQRQNQETQYF
TGTGCCAGCAGCCAGAGACAGAACCAAGAGACCCAGTACTTC
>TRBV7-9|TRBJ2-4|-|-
CASSSDKLAKNIQYF
TGTGCCAGCAGCTCAGACAAACTAGCCAAAAACATTCAGTACTTC
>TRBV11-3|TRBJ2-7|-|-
CASSLVSVQHEQYF
TGTGCCAGCAGCTTAGTTAGCGTCCAGCACGAGCAGTACTTC
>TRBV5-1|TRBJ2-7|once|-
CASSLEAASSYEQYF
TGCGCCAGCAGCTTGGAAGCGGCATCGTCCTACGAGCAGTACTTC
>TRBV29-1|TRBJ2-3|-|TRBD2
CSVPGTSGGYTDTQYF
TGCAGCGTTCCAGGGACTAGCGGGGGGTACACAGATACGCAGTATTTT
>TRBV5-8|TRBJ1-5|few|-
CASSALQRGGSGQPQHF
TGTGCCAGCAGCGCCCTACAGCGGGGGGGATCCGGCCAGCCCCAGCATTTT
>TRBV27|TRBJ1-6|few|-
CASSLRQSGGSPLHF
TGTGCCAGCAGTTTGCGACAATCGGGGGGTTCACCCCTCCACTTT
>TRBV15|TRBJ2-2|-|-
CATSRDWRSANTGELFF
TGTGCCACCAGCAGAGATTGGAGGTCCGCGAACACCGGGGAGCTGTTTTTT
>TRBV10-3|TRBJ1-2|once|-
CAISVQGMRSYGYTF
TGTGCCATCAGTGTTCAGGGAATGCGTAGCTATGGCTACACCTTC
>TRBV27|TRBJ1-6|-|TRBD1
CASSYRQGGNSPLHF
TGTGCCAGCAGCTATAGACAGGGGGGGAATTCACCCCTCCACTTT
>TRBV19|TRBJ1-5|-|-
CASSPPGRGRVQPQHF
TGTGCCAGTAGCCCCCCTGGAAGGGGGAGAGTTCAGCCCCAGCATTTT
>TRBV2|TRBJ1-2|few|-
CASCVQSNYGYTF
TGTGCCAGCTGCGTACAGAGTAACTATGGCTACACCTTC
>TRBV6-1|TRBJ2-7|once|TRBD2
CASSDHLLAGVRSYEQYF
TGTGCCAGCAGTGACCACCTCCTAGCGGGAGTTCGGTCCTACGAGCAGTACTTC
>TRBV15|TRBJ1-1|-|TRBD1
CATSSQGAAEAFF
TGTGCCACCTCCTCGCAGGGGGCCGCAGAGGCTTTCTTT
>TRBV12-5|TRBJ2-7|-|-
CASGLVEAYEQYF
TGTGCTAGTGGTTTGGTAGAGGCCTACGAGCAGTACTTC
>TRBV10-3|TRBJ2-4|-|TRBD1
CAISSTGDIQYF
TGTGCCATCAGTTCCACAGGGGACATTCAGTACTTC
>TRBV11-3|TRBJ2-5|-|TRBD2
CASSPTSGGVGETQYF
TGTGCCAGCAGCCCGACTAGCGGAGGGGTAGGAGAGACCCAGTACTTC
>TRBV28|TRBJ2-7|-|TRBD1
CASSSPTGASYEQYF
TGTGCCAGCAGTTCCCCAACAGGGGCCTCCTACGAGCAGTACTTC